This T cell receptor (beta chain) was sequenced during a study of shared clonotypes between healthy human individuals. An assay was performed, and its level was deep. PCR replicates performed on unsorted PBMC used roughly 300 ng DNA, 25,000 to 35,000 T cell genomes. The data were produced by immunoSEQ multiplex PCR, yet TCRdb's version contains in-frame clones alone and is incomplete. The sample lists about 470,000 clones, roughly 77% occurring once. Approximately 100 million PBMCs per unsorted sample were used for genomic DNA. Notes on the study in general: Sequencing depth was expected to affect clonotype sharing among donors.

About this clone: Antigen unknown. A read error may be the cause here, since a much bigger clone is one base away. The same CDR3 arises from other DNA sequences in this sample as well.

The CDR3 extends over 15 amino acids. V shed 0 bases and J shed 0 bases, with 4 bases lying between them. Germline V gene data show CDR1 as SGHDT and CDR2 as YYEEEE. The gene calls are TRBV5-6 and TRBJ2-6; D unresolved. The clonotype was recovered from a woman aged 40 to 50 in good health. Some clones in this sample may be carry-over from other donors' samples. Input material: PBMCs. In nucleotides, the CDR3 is TGTGCCAGCAGCTTGGGAGTCTCTGGGGCCAACGTCCTGACTTTC. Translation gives CASSLGVSGANVLTF. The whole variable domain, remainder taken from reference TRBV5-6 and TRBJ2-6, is DAGVTQSPTHLIKTRGQQVTLRCSPKSGHDTVSWYQQALGQGPQFIFQYYEEEERQRGNFPDRFSGHQFPNYSSELNVNALLLGDSALYLCASSLGVSGANVLTFGAGSRLTVL.